This T cell receptor (beta chain) appears in the sequencing data of a study of blood T cell repertoires in COVID-19. Data came from immunoSEQ multiplex PCR; TCRdb stores just in-frame clones and leaves some out. The repertoire has about 200,000 clones, 86% of them found once; the top ten carry roughly 0.78%. The germline CDR1 and CDR2 sequences are LNHNV and YYDKDF (reference sequence). The length of the CDR3 is 16 residues. Unmatched junction bases numbered 11, after V lost 1 base and J lost 11 bases. This TCR derives from a woman in her 70s with acute or convalescent COVID-19. The sequenced material came from peripheral blood. This rearrangement joins TRBV15 to TRBJ1-6; TRBD1 aligns across 7 bases. The CDR3 sequence: CATSRAPTGERTPLHF. The CDR3 DNA follows: TGTGCCACCAGCAGAGCTCCTACAGGGGAGCGGACACCCCTCCACTTT.